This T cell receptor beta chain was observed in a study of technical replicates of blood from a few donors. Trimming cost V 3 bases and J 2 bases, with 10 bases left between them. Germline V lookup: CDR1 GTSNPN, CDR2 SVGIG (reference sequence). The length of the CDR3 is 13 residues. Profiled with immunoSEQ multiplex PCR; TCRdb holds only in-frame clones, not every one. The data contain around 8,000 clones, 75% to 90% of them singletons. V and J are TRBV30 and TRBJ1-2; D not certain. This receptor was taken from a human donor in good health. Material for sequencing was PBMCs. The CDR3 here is CAWRRETNYGYTF. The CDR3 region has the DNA TGTGCCTGGAGGAGGGAGACCAACTATGGCTACACCTTC.